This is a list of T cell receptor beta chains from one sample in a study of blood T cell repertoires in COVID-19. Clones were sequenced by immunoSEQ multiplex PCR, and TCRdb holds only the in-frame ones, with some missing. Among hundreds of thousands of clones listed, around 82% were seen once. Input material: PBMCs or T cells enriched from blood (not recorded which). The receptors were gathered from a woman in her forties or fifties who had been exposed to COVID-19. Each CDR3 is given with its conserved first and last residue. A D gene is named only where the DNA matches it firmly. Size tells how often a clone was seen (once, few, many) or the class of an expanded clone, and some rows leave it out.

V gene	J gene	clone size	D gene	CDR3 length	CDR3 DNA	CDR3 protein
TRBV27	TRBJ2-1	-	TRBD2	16	TGTGCCAGCACCGCCCTAACTAGCGGGGGGAGGAATGAGCAGTTCTTC	CASTALTSGGRNEQFF
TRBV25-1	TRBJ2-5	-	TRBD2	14	TGTGCCAGCAGTGTGGTGGGGGGGGGAGAGACCCAGTACTTC	CASSVVGGGETQYF
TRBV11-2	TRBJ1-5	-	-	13	TGTGCCAGCAGCCTGGACAGAAATCAGCCCCAGCATTTT	CASSLDRNQPQHF
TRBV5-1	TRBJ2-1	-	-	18	TGCGCCAGCAGCTTAACAGGGATCCAAGTCCGTTTCAACAATGAGCAGTTCTTC	CASSLTGIQVRFNNEQFF
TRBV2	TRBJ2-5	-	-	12	TGTGCCAGCAGTCCGGGACAAGAGACCCAGTACTTC	CASSPGQETQYF
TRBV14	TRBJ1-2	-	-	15	TGTGCCAGCAGCCAAGGTCCACAGGGCGCTCATGGCTACACCTTC	CASSQGPQGAHGYTF
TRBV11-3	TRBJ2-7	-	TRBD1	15	TGTGCCAGCAGCTTTCGGGACAGGGTGAACTACGAGCAGTACTTC	CASSFRDRVNYEQYF
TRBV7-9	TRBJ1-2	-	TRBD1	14	TGTGCCAGCAGCTACAGGGGGCTGGAGTATGGCTACACCTTC	CASSYRGLEYGYTF
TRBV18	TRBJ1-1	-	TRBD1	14	TGTGCCAGCTGTATCGGACAGGGTAACGCTGAAGCTTTCTTT	CASCIGQGNAEAFF
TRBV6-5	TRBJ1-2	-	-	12	TGTGCCAGCAGGGAGAAACCGGGTGGCTACACCTTC	CASREKPGGYTF
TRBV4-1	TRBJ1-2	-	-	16	TGCGCCAGCAGCCAAGATCTGGCAGGGACTCCCTATGGCTACACCTTC	CASSQDLAGTPYGYTF
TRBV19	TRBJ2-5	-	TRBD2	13	TGTGCCAGTAACACGGGGGGGCCAGAGACCCAGTACTTC	CASNTGGPETQYF
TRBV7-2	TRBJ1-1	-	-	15	TGTGCCAGCAGCCTTAACAGGGTAGCGAACACTGAAGCTTTCTTT	CASSLNRVANTEAFF
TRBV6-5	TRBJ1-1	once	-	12	TGTGCCAGCAGTCCGCGGGACACTGAAGCTTTCTTT	CASSPRDTEAFF
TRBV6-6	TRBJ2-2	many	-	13	TGTGCCAGCAGGCCAACGGGAACCGGGGAGCTGTTTTTT	CASRPTGTGELFF
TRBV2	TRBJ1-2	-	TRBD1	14	TGTGCCAGCAGTGAAGCACAGGGGCTCTACGGCTACACCTTC	CASSEAQGLYGYTF
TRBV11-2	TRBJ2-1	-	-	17	TGTGCCAGCAGCTTAGTCACCAGGGTCGGATCCTACAATGAGCAGTTCTTC	CASSLVTRVGSYNEQFF
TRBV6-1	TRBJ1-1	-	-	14	TGTGCCAGCAGTGAGCGTTGGGCCCCGTATGAAGCTTTCTTT	CASSERWAPYEAFF
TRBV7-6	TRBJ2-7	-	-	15	TGTGCCAGCAGCCCCTCAATCGACAGACCTAACGAGCAGTACTTC	CASSPSIDRPNEQYF
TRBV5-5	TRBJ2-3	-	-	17	TGTGCCAGCAGCTCCCCTTTTTCCAGGGAAGGCACAGATACGCAGTATTTT	CASSSPFSREGTDTQYF
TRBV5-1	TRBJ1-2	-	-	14	TGCGCCAGCAGCCCCGACGGGGGTCGGTATGGCTACACCTTC	CASSPDGGRYGYTF
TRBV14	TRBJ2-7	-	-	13	TGTGCCAGCAGCCAAACAGGGTACTACGAGCAGTACTTC	CASSQTGYYEQYF
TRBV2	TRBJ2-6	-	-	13	TGTGCCAGCACTTCTGCGGGGGCCAACGTCCTGACTTTC	CASTSAGANVLTF
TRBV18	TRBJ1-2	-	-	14	TGTGCCAGCTCACCAATGACAGAAATGTTAGGCTACACCTTC	CASSPMTEMLGYTF
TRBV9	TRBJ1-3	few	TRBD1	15	TGTGCCAGCAGCGCGGGACAGGGGTACGGAAACACCATATATTTT	CASSAGQGYGNTIYF
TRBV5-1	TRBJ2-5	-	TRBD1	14	TGCGCCAGCAGCCCGCAGGGGGCACGGGAGACCCAGTACTTC	CASSPQGARETQYF
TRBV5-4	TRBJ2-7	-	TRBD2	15	TGTGCCAGCAGCGAGGGACTAGCGGAATACTACGAGCAGTACTTC	CASSEGLAEYYEQYF
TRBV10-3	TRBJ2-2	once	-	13	TGTGCCATCGCTAGACCGAACACCGGGGAGCTGTTTTTT	CAIARPNTGELFF
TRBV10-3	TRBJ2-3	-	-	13	TGTGCCATCACTCAGGGGTGGAAAGATACGCAGTATTTT	CAITQGWKDTQYF
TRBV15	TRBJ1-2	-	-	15	TGTGCCACCAGCAGGGAGCGTGGACAGAGCTATGGCTACACCTTC	CATSRERGQSYGYTF
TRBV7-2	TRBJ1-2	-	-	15	TGTGCCAGCAGCTCCTGGGGGGGCGAGGTAGCGGGCTACACCTTC	CASSSWGGEVAGYTF
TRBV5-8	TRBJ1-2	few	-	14	TGTGCCAGCAGCTTGGGAACAGGGTGGACTGGCTACACCTTC	CASSLGTGWTGYTF
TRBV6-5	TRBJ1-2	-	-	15	TGTGCCAGCGGAGAATTCATAGGGGGTCTAGGTGGCTACACCTTC	CASGEFIGGLGGYTF
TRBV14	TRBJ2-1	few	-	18	TGTGCCAGCAGCCCTAAGATCGGGGTGCCCAGCTCCTACAATGAGCAGTTCTTC	CASSPKIGVPSSYNEQFF
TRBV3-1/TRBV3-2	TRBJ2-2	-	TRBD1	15	TGTGCCAGCAGCCAAGGAGGGGACAGCCCCGGGGAGCTGTTTTTT	CASSQGGDSPGELFF
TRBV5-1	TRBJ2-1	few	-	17	TGCGCCAGCAGCTTGTCGAGGGGGTCCAGCTCCTACAATGAGCAGTTCTTC	CASSLSRGSSSYNEQFF
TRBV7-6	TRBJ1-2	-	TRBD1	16	TGTGCCAGCAGCTCAATCCGGGACAGGGGGAACTATGGCTACACCTTC	CASSSIRDRGNYGYTF
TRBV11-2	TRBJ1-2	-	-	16	TGTGCCAGCAGCTCCCCCGGGGTCAGGTTAAACTATGGCTACACCTTC	CASSSPGVRLNYGYTF
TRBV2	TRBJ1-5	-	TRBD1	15	TGTGCCAGCAGTCGGGACAGGGGGTTGGGTCAGCCCCAGCATTTT	CASSRDRGLGQPQHF
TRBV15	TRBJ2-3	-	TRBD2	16	TGTGCCACCAGCAAAGAGACTAGCGGCCTCACAGATACGCAGTATTTT	CATSKETSGLTDTQYF
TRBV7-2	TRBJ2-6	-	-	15	TGTGCCAGCAGCTTAGGGGGGGCTGGGGCCAACGTCCTGACTTTC	CASSLGGAGANVLTF
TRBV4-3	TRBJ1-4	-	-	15	TGCGCCAGCAGCCAAGATCAAGGAGCGAATGAAAAACTGTTTTTT	CASSQDQGANEKLFF
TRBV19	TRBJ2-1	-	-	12	TGTGCCAGTAAATCGGGTCTGTCTGAGCAGTTCTTC	CASKSGLSEQFF
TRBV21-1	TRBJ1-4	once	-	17	TGTGCCAGCAGCCCTCACGACAGGGAGGATAAGGGTGAAAAACTGTTTTTT	CASSPHDREDKGEKLFF
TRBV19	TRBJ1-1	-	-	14	TGTGCCAGTAGTATAGTGGGCCAGAACACTGAAGCTTTCTTT	CASSIVGQNTEAFF
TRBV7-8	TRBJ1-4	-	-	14	TGTGCCAGCAGCTCCCTTGGCACTAATGAAAAACTGTTTTTT	CASSSLGTNEKLFF
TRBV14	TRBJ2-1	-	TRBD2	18	TGTGCCAGCAGCCAGGTCACGACTAGCGGGAGCACCTACAATGAGCAGTTCTTC	CASSQVTTSGSTYNEQFF
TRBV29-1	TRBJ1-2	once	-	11	TGCAGCGCCCCAGAGGGCTATGGCTACACCTTC	CSAPEGYGYTF
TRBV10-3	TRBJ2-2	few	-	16	TGTGCCATCAGTGAGAGGCTCACAGGCGAAAGGGGAGGGCTGTTTTTT	CAISERLTGERGGLFF
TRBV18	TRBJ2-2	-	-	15	TGTGCCAGCTCGACTGGGTCGACTCCCACCGGGGAGCTGTTTTTT	CASSTGSTPTGELFF
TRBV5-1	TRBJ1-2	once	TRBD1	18	TGCGCCAGCAGCTTGAGGGGACAGGGGTTGGAGAGGAACTATGGCTACACCTTC	CASSLRGQGLERNYGYTF
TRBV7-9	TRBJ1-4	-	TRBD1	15	TGTGCCAGCAGTTTCAGCACAGGGGCAAATGAAAAACTGTTTTTT	CASSFSTGANEKLFF
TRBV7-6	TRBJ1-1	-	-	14	TGTGCCAGCAGCTTAGGAAGCTCGAACACTGAAGCTTTCTTT	CASSLGSSNTEAFF
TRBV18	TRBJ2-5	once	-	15	TGTGCCAGCTCACCATCTGCGGGACCCCAAGAGACCCAGTACTTC	CASSPSAGPQETQYF